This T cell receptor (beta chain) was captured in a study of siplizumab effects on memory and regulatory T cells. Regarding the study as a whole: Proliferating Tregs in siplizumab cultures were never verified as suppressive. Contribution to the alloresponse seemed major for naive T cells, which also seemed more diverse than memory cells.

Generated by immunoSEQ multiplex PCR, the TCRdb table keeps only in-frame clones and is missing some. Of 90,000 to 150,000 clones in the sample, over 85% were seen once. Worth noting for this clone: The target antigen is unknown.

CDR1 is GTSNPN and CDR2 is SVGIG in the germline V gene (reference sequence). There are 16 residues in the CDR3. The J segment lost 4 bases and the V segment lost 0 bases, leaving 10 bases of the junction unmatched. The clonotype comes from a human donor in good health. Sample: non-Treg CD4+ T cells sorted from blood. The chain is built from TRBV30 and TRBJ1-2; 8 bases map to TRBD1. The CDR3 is CAWSVTPRTGGYGYTF. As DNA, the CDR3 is TGTGCCTGGAGTGTAACCCCCCGAACAGGGGGCTATGGCTACACCTTC.